These 25 T cell receptor beta chains were sequenced from one sample in a study of diagnostic markers for celiac disease. TCRdb reprocessed the reads, keeping one entry per CDR3 protein, no DNA. The sample data list approximately 1,100 distinct CDR3 sequences. The specimen sequenced was either unsorted cells or a sorted T cell fraction (not recorded which). The receptors here all came from a human donor. This table probably holds off-target reads from a library built for another chain.

This clonotype counts as medium-sized (0.01 to 0.1%) by frequency. The rearrangement links TRBV7-8 to TRBJ1-1; TCRdb gives TRBD1 as the D gene, but with no DNA this cannot be confirmed. The CDR3 contains 15 residues. Germline lookup yields CDR1 SGHVS and CDR2 FQNEAQ. This chain's CDR3 is CASSPGQGRNTEAFF.

The J gene is TRBJ1-1, the V gene TRBV12-3 or TRBV12-4; TCRdb selects TRBD1, and the lack of DNA leaves this call unchecked. The CDR3 consists of 14 residues. The CDR3 region is CASSFTGGPTEAFF.

This clonotype is medium-sized by frequency. This chain connects TRBV29-1 to TRBJ2-7. The CDR3 contains 13 residues. Germline V gives CDR1 SQVTM, CDR2 ANQGSEA. The CDR3 protein is CSVESDQDYEQYF.

The chain is built from TRBV15 and TRBJ1-5. CDR3 length: 15 amino acids. Germline CDR1 reads LNHNV; CDR2 reads YYDKDF (reference sequence). The CDR3 sequence: CATSSVPVPNQPQHF.

Judged by frequency, this clonotype is medium-sized. This chain connects TRBV2 to TRBJ1-2. The CDR3 covers 12 residues. The germline CDR1 and CDR2 sequences are SNHLY and FYNNEI. CDR3 in amino acids: CASSEGGDGYTF.

The genes are TRBV7-9 and TRBJ1-4; no DNA is available, so the TRBD1 call from TCRdb remains unchecked. Germline V CDR1 and CDR2: SEHNR, FQNEAQ (reference sequence). This CDR3 spans 14 amino acids. The CDR3 loop reads CASSMGQSNEKLFF.

By frequency, this clonotype registers medium-sized. CDR3 in amino acids: CASSVPGQGYEKLFF. The chain links TRBV5-6 to TRBJ1-4; TCRdb's D call, TRBD1, is unchecked because there is no DNA. From germline, CDR1 is SGHDT and CDR2 YYEEEE. The CDR3 is made up of 15 amino acids. Full variable domain (rest looked up from reference TRBV5-6 and TRBJ1-4): DAGVTQSPTHLIKTRGQQVTLRCSPKSGHDTVSWYQQALGQGPQFIFQYYEEEERQRGNFPDRFSGHQFPNYSSELNVNALLLGDSALYLCASSVPGQGYEKLFFGSGTQLSVL.

The chain carries TRBV20-1 and TRBJ2-1; TCRdb picks TRBD2, but there is no DNA to check that call. The length of the CDR3 is 16 residues. Looked up from germline, CDR1 is DFQATT and CDR2 is SNEGSKA (reference sequence). The CDR3 loop is CSARSAGRSSYNEQFF.

This clonotype is deemed medium-sized (0.01 to 0.1%) by its frequency. Here the CDR3 reads CASSDATGGPNTEAFF. The chain is built from TRBV6-1 and TRBJ1-1; without DNA, the TCRdb call of TRBD1 cannot be checked. Germline V CDR1 and CDR2: MNHNS, SASEGT. This CDR3 spans 16 amino acids.

This rearrangement joins TRBV11-1 to TRBJ2-5. Looked up from germline, CDR1 is SGHAT and CDR2 is FQDESV (reference sequence). CDR3 length: 15 amino acids. CDR3 sequence reads: CASSSVGRTQETQYF.

This clonotype is deemed large (0.1 to 1%) by its frequency. The chain couples TRBV18 to TRBJ1-1. From germline, CDR1 is KGHSH and CDR2 LQKENI. This CDR3 is built from 13 residues. The CDR3 protein is CASSPPKRGEAFF.

The rearrangement links TRBV7-3 to TRBJ1-1. CDR3 length: 13 residues. Germline V gene data show CDR1 as SGHTA and CDR2 as FQGTGA. CDR3: CASSLTGQTEAFF.

Frequency places this clonotype as medium-sized. The genes are TRBV27 and TRBJ2-1. This CDR3 is 13 amino acids long. CDR1 is MNHEY and CDR2 is SMNVEV in the germline V gene (reference sequence). CDR3 in amino acids: CASSLNFYNEQFF.

Considering frequency, this clonotype is medium-sized (0.01 to 0.1%). V is TRBV20-1 and J is TRBJ1-5. CDR3 size: 15 residues. Germline CDR1 and CDR2: DFQATT and SNEGSKA (reference sequence). CDR3 loop: CSANSKANIDQPQHF.

In terms of frequency, this clonotype is large (0.1 to 1%). V is TRBV12-3 or TRBV12-4 and J is TRBJ1-1; TCRdb calls TRBD1, which cannot be checked without DNA. The CDR3 covers 12 residues. CDR3 sequence: CASSFGPLEAFF.

The V and J genes are TRBV9 and TRBJ2-1; TCRdb outputs TRBD2, but without DNA this stays unchecked. The CDR3 spans 16 residues. Germline CDR1 is SGDLS and CDR2 is YYNGEE. CDR3 sequence: CASSVGGTSGSGEQFF.

CDR3: CASSPQGPYEQYF. This sequence joins TRBV28 and TRBJ2-7; TCRdb gives TRBD1 as the D gene, but with no DNA this cannot be confirmed. CDR1 is MDHEN and CDR2 is SYDVKM in the germline V gene. The CDR3 covers 13 residues.

The chain uses TRBV15 and TRBJ2-3; with no DNA, the TCRdb D assignment of TRBD2 cannot be verified. Germline CDR1 LNHNV, CDR2 YYDKDF (reference sequence). The CDR3 length is 16 residues. Here the CDR3 reads CATSLAGFTSTDTQYF. Based on the CDR3 plus reference TRBV15 and TRBJ2-3, the full variable domain is DAMVIQNPRYQVTQFGKPVTLSCSQTLNHNVMYWYQQKSSQAPKLLFHYYDKDFNNEADTPDNFQSRRPNTSFCFLDIRSPGLGDTAMYLCATSLAGFTSTDTQYFGPGTRLTVL.

This sequence joins TRBV20-1 and TRBJ1-6; TCRdb's assignment of TRBD1 cannot be checked, as there is no DNA. The CDR3 is 16 amino acids. Germline loops: CDR1 DFQATT, CDR2 SNEGSKA (reference sequence). The CDR3 region is CSARVTGGAWNSPLHF.

V usage is TRBV29-1 and J usage is TRBJ1-1; TCRdb picks TRBD1, but there is no DNA to check that call. Germline V CDR1 and CDR2: SQVTM, ANQGSEA. CDR3 length: 14 amino acids. The CDR3 sequence: CSVTPGTPDTEAFF.

The V gene is TRBV10-2, the J gene TRBJ2-7; there is no DNA to check the TCRdb D call of TRBD1. CDR3 size: 14 residues. CDR1 and CDR2 (germline): WSHSY, SAAADI. CDR3: CASSESRTGGEQYF.

The chain joins TRBV20-1 to TRBJ2-1; with no DNA, the TCRdb D assignment of TRBD1 cannot be verified. The CDR3 spans 17 residues. The germline CDR1 and CDR2 sequences are DFQATT and SNEGSKA (reference sequence). This CDR3 reads CSAINAGRGRSYNEQFF.

The rearrangement links TRBV5-1 to TRBJ1-1; TCRdb's D call of TRBD1 is untestable without DNA. CDR1 is SGHRS and CDR2 is YFSETQ in the germline V gene. There are 13 residues in the CDR3. CDR3 region: CASGQQGRTEAFF.

This chain uses TRBV5-1 with TRBJ1-1; with no DNA, the TCRdb D assignment of TRBD1 cannot be verified. The CDR3 runs to 13 residues. Looked up from germline, CDR1 is SGHRS and CDR2 is YFSETQ. The CDR3 loop is CASSATGDTEAFF.

The chain joins TRBV2 to TRBJ1-5. Germline loops: CDR1 SNHLY, CDR2 FYNNEI. The CDR3 has 16 amino acids. The CDR3 is CASSATREGVGQPQHF.